This T cell receptor (beta chain) was documented in a study of shared clonotypes between healthy human individuals (dated by TCRdb to 2018 to 2020). Study-level background: A couple of women and a few men aged 18 to 49 years were included in the cohort. Blood TCR repertoires of about five healthy adults were deeply sequenced to estimate repertoire size and the extent of clonotype sharing between individuals. Between about 0.85 and 9.5 billion PBMCs per donor were obtained by leukapheresis. To increase sequencing depth and limit assay-specific biases, TCR repertoire library preparation and sequencing were carried out by different laboratories using diverse techniques.

As regards this clone: The antigen it binds to is not known. Qualities for individual bases were not recorded, and no much larger clone is one base off.

TCR CDR3 regions were amplified from genomic DNA by multiplex PCR using the deep immunoSEQ assay. Extracted genomic DNA from each cell subset was spread evenly across all wells of several immunoSEQ 96-well plates, with each plate serving as a replicate. For unsorted PBMC, each replicate PCR was loaded with roughly 330 ng genomic DNA, equivalent to tens of thousands of T cell genomes. Ten immunoSEQ deep assay plates were used to sequence the unsorted PBMC genomic DNA. Purified libraries were measured with a Qubit 3.0 fluorometer, size-checked on a Bioanalyzer 2100, and measured again with the KAPA Library Quantification kit. Every immunoSEQ 96-well plate was sequenced on a dedicated single-read 150-cycle Illumina NextSeq 550 flow cell. In the original analysis: The immunoSEQ output contained only junctional sequences without quality scores, so filtering could not match that applied to full-length reads. Sequences were annotated with PyIR, a Python wrapper for IgBLAST v1.9, and V/J genes and CDR3 were assigned using IMGT germline references. Reads were removed for weak V/J assignments (E-value above 1e-6), missing CDR3, stop codons, out-of-frame junctions, or ambiguous translated residues. V3J clonotypes were defined as sequences sharing the same inferred V gene, J gene, and CDR3 amino acid sequence. Percentage overlap between repertoires was computed as shared unique clonotypes divided by the size of the smaller repertoire. Three approaches were used to assess repertoire richness: RTK rarefaction, the Chao1 estimator, and Recon v2.1 estimates of unobserved clonotypes. TCRdb holds this immuneACCESS table with in-frame rearrangements only. Some clones are missing; in checked studies, unresolved V genes explain under half, and the rest has no known cause. The V and J calls and clone size are taken from that table; D and trimming were inferred from the DNA. For this sample the table gives 490,000 or so clones, of which about 80% were detected only once. The top ten clones comprise approximately 12% of the sample.

The CDR3 numbers 15 residues from cysteine through phenylalanine. The retained sequence is limited to the CDR3, 45 bases, with the frame set at the first base. CDR1 and CDR2 were assigned from the germline V gene (reference sequence) as MNHEY and SMNVEV. Trimming removed 2 bases from V and 9 bases from J; the gene matches leave 7 bases unexplained. The donors were healthy, HIV-negative adults with no recently reported acute infections or vaccinations. Every donor was a Caucasian adult living in Nashville, Tennessee, USA. For unsorted samples, 75 million to 100 million PBMCs were counted and genomic DNA was extracted with the QIAamp DNA Blood Mini kit. Blood was obtained by leukapheresis, after which PBMCs were separated by Ficoll-Histopaque density gradient centrifugation and cryopreserved in liquid nitrogen vapor phase. What the work shows at the level of the full study, not this receptor alone: Because the study included only a small number of donors, the genetic and exposure-history diversity represented was limited. Pairwise subsampling led to the expectation that sequencing depth would affect the degree of clonotype sharing among donors. Sampling was limited to blood, and TCR repertoires in tissue likely differ from TCR repertoires in blood.

This receptor was taken from a woman between 40 and 55 years old in good health. Some clones in this sample may be carry-over from other donors' samples. The chain is encoded by TRBV27 joined to TRBJ1-1; 12 bases in between match TRBD1. The material sequenced was PBMCs. The CDR3 region: CASSLGTGGAGKAFF. The bases are TGTGCCAGCAGTTTAGGGACAGGGGGCGCGGGGAAAGCTTTCTTT.